The clone carrying this TCR beta chain has ten or more counts. What it binds is unknown. The data are from a study of Graves' ophthalmopathy and Graves' hyperthyroidism. Study-wide points: Among expanded thyroid clonotypes above 0.001 frequency, most also occurred in blood.

Amplification of the TCR beta CDR3 regions used RNA transcripts (as template). Scientists carried out first-round RT-PCR using HTBI primers and then a second-round multiplex PCR. One entry per CDR3 protein results from TCRdb running MiXCR on the multiplex PCR reads. This sample has 350,000 to 450,000 distinct CDR3 sequences, with roughly 21% found just once. Diagnosis was based on clinical symptoms, serum thyroxine, TRAb, thyroid ultrasound and orbital computed tomography. The germline V gene has CDR1 LNHNV and CDR2 YYDKDF (reference sequence). The V end lost 0 bases, the J end lost 7 bases, and 12 bases lay between the germline ends. CDR3 length: 14 amino acids.

This TCR came from a woman in her late teens or twenties with stable Graves' hyperthyroidism. This chain connects TRBV15 to TRBJ1-1; D is unclear. Sequences were obtained from peripheral blood. The CDR3 region has the DNA TGTGCCACCAGCAGAGATAGAGTATCGGGTGAAGCTTTCTTT. Its protein product is CATSRDRVSGEAFF.